These 29 T cell receptor beta chains came from one sample sequenced in a study of blood T cell repertoires in COVID-19. Produced via immunoSEQ multiplex PCR; TCRdb's table is partial and in-frame only. Among 85,000 to 100,000 clones listed, 65% to 85% were seen once. The sample comprised peripheral blood. Receptors were obtained from a woman aged 55 to 70 with acute or convalescent COVID-19.

The rearrangement uses TRBV7-2 and TRBJ2-7, with 7 bases lining up with TRBD2. V lost 2 bases to trimming and J lost 3 bases; unmatched junction nucleotides: 7. This CDR3 has 15 residues. Looked up from germline, CDR1 is SGHTA and CDR2 is FQGNSA. The CDR3 DNA reads TGTGCCAGCAGCTTAAGCACACTAGCGCACTACGAGCAGTACTTC. Its translation is CASSLSTLAHYEQYF. Using reference TRBV7-2 and TRBJ2-7 for the parts outside the CDR3, the full variable domain is GAGVSQSPSNKVTEKGKDVELRCDPISGHTALYWYRQSLGQGLEFLIYFQGNSAPDKSGLPSDRFSAERTGGSVSTLTIQRTQQEDSAVYLCASSLSTLAHYEQYFGPGTRLTVT.

V and J are TRBV28 and TRBJ1-2; D may be TRBD1 (6 bases). The V gene lost 8 bases and the J gene lost 2 bases, with 12 bases spanning the gap. The germline V gene encodes CDR1 MDHEN and CDR2 SYDVKM. The CDR3 runs 13 residues. CDR3 in DNA: TGTGCCAGCGCCCGAGGGGGAAACTATGGCTACACCTTC. Amino acid sequence: CASARGGNYGYTF.

The chain links TRBV5-4 to TRBJ1-3; weak D call: TRBD1 (5 bases). V gave up 4 bases and J gave up 0 bases, with 11 bases separating them. The CDR3 length is 15 residues. Germline CDR1 reads SGHNT; CDR2 reads YYREEE (reference sequence). In DNA, the CDR3 is TGTGCCAGCAGCCGGAACGGGGGCTCTGGAAACACCATATATTTT. Protein product: CASSRNGGSGNTIYF. The full variable domain, in which reference TRBV5-4 and TRBJ1-3 provide the parts outside the CDR3, is ETGVTQSPTHLIKTRGQQVTLRCSSQSGHNTVSWYQQALGQGPQFIFQYYREEENGRGNFPPRFSGLQFPNYSSELNVNALELDDSALYLCASSRNGGSGNTIYFGEGSWLTVV.

The genes are TRBV7-9 and TRBJ2-1; TRBD2 agrees at 11 bases. CDR1 is SEHNR, CDR2 FQNEAQ, per germline (reference sequence). The CDR3 consists of 15 residues. Trimming cost V 2 bases and J 8 bases; bases outside gene matches: 5. CDR3 sequence reads: CASSLWLAGGHEQFF. CDR3 nucleotides: TGTGCCAGCAGCTTATGGCTAGCGGGGGGACATGAGCAGTTCTTC.

The chain joins TRBV19 to TRBJ1-2; 8 bases fit TRBD1. With 6 bases clipped from V and 7 bases from J, the junction kept 7 bases outside the gene matches. Germline assignment: CDR1 LNHDA and CDR2 SQIVND (reference sequence). The CDR3 spans 13 residues. The CDR3 DNA is TGTGCCAGTAGCCGACAGGGGAGGTTTGGCTACACCTTC. Translation: CASSRQGRFGYTF.

The V and J genes are TRBV9 and TRBJ2-5; D perhaps matches TRBD2 (5 bases). CDR3 length: 15 amino acids. Trimming removed 0 bases from V and 1 base from J, with 10 bases in between. Germline V CDR1 and CDR2: SGDLS, YYNGEE. The CDR3 coding sequence is TGTGCCAGCAGCGTAGGTAGAGGGCCCCAAGAGACCCAGTACTTC. Residues: CASSVGRGPQETQYF.

V and J are TRBV6-5 and TRBJ2-3; D is possibly TRBD2 (6 bases). The CDR3 sequence is 12 residues long. The V and J ends lost 5 bases and 9 bases respectively, with 12 bases between them. CDR1 is MNHEY and CDR2 is SVGAGI in the germline V gene. The CDR3 DNA sequence: TGTGCCAGCAGTCTCGCGGGGAAGACGCAGTATTTT. It codes for CASSLAGKTQYF.

V and J are TRBV11-3 and TRBJ2-7; 7 positions agree with TRBD2. The CDR3 consists of 15 residues. Germline V CDR1 and CDR2: SGHNT, YENEEA. The V and J ends lost 2 bases and 0 bases, in that order; junction bases with no gene match: 4. The CDR3 here is CASSLLGGSSYEQYF. CDR3 sequence (DNA): TGTGCCAGCAGCTTACTTGGCGGGAGCTCCTACGAGCAGTACTTC.

The chain carries TRBV9 and TRBJ1-2, with D possibly matching TRBD1 (5 bases). From germline, CDR1 is SGDLS and CDR2 YYNGEE. V lost 4 bases to trimming and J lost 6 bases, with 28 bases between them. The CDR3 runs 18 residues. The CDR3 reads CASSPRPAGQGSGDGYTF. CDR3 coding DNA: TGTGCCAGCAGCCCGCGACCCGCAGGGCAGGGAAGTGGAGATGGCTACACCTTC.

The genes are TRBV7-8 and TRBJ1-2; maybe TRBD1 (5 bases). This CDR3 spans 14 amino acids. Trimming took 0 bases from V and 3 from J, leaving 8 bases between them. The V gene's germline CDR1 is SGHVS and CDR2 FQNEAQ. In nucleotides, the CDR3 is TGTGCCAGCAGCTTAGCGGGGCAGGACTATGGCTACACCTTC. Translated, it gives CASSLAGQDYGYTF.

This clone was recorded only once. This chain joins TRBV11-2 and TRBJ1-5, with D possibly matching TRBD1 (5 bases). CDR1 and CDR2 (germline): SGHAT, FQNNGV. The CDR3 is 13 amino acids. Trimming took 1 base from V and 6 from J, leaving 7 bases between them. The CDR3 DNA is TGTGCCAGCAGCTTAGGGGGCGTTCAGCCCCAGCATTTT. It encodes CASSLGGVQPQHF.

The rearrangement joins TRBV28 to TRBJ1-2; the D gene is possibly TRBD1 (5 bases). Germline CDR1 is MDHEN and CDR2 is SYDVKM. V was pared by 2 bases and J by 4 bases, with 11 bases between. The CDR3 length is 14 residues. The CDR3 DNA reads TGTGCCAGCAGTTTAGGCATGGGGGGCTATGGCTACACCTTC. It specifies CASSLGMGGYGYTF.

About this clone: One end of the junction fails to match germline, which may point to a read error. This rearrangement joins TRBV4-1 to TRBJ1-5; TRBD1 might be the D (6 bases). Germline assignment: CDR1 MGHRA and CDR2 YSYEKL. The CDR3 runs 13 residues. CDR3 sequence: CTSSGGGNQPQHF. CDR3 sequence (DNA): TGCACCAGCAGCGGGGGCGGAAATCAGCCCCAGCATTTT.

The chain uses TRBV19 and TRBJ1-2; weak D call: TRBD1 (5 bases). The V end was cut by 3 bases, the J end by 6 bases, with 20 bases between. The germline CDR1 and CDR2 sequences are LNHDA and SQIVND (reference sequence). The CDR3 runs 16 residues. The CDR3 DNA sequence: TGTGCCAGTAGTATCGTGCAGCGGGACGGACTTGATGGCTACACCTTC. Protein product: CASSIVQRDGLDGYTF.

The V call is TRBV19, the J call TRBJ1-6; TRBD1 might be the D (5 bases). Trimming shortened V by 4 bases and J by 13 bases, and 17 bases separated the two germline ends. The CDR3 loop spans 14 amino acids. Per the germline V gene, CDR1 is LNHDA and CDR2 is SQIVND (reference sequence). CDR3 protein: CASSSGTRQYPLHF. In DNA form, the CDR3 reads TGTGCCAGTAGTAGCGGGACCCGGCAGTATCCCCTCCACTTT.

V is TRBV6-2 or TRBV6-3 and J is TRBJ1-5, with D maybe TRBD1 (5 bases). Looked up from germline, CDR1 is MNHEY and CDR2 is SVGEGT. The ends were cut back, 6 bases at V and 3 bases at J, with 15 bases in the middle. The CDR3 has 15 residues. The CDR3 here is CASSGPRGINQPQHF. CDR3 nucleotides: TGTGCCAGCAGCGGACCCCGGGGGATCAATCAGCCCCAGCATTTT.

The J gene is TRBJ1-2, the V gene TRBV7-3; 8 nucleotides agree with TRBD1. Germline V gives CDR1 SGHTA, CDR2 FQGTGA. V shed 2 bases and J 4 bases; nucleotides not matched to a gene: 6. The CDR3 runs to 15 residues. CDR3 residues: CASSLPGQDVYGYTF. In DNA, the CDR3 is TGTGCCAGCAGCTTACCGGGACAGGACGTCTATGGCTACACCTTC.

The CDR3 protein is CASTRQGVNTEAFF. CDR3 nucleotides: TGTGCCAGCACCCGACAGGGGGTGAACACTGAAGCTTTCTTT. This sequence joins TRBV2 and TRBJ1-1; TRBD1 agrees at 9 bases. The trim removed 7 bases at V and 0 bases at J, leaving 3 bases unmatched. This CDR3 is 14 amino acids long. The germline gives CDR1 SNHLY, CDR2 FYNNEI.

The chain combines TRBV29-1 with TRBJ1-5, with 9 bases identical to TRBD1. This CDR3 is built from 15 residues. Trimming cost V 6 bases and J 0 bases; bases outside gene matches: 6. Germline V lookup: CDR1 SQVTM, CDR2 ANQGSEA. The CDR3 region has the DNA TGCAGCGTCCGGGACAGGGTGTATAGCAATCAGCCCCAGCATTTT. It codes for CSVRDRVYSNQPQHF.

This chain connects TRBV10-3 to TRBJ1-6; unclear D gene. Germline V gene sequence: CDR1 ENHRY, CDR2 SYGVKD. There are 15 residues in the CDR3. V lost 2 bases, J lost 7 bases, and 12 bases lay in between. The CDR3 reads CAISEGRETNSPLHF. In nucleotides, the CDR3 is TGTGCCATCAGTGAGGGGAGAGAGACAAATTCACCCCTCCACTTT.

In its sample, this clone was seen a few times. The rearrangement uses TRBV2 and TRBJ1-6; 7 nucleotides align to TRBD1. Germline trimming cut 6 bases from V and 10 bases from J; bases unmatched to any gene: 6. Looked up from germline, CDR1 is SNHLY and CDR2 is FYNNEI. CDR3 length equals 13 residues. The CDR3 DNA reads as TGTGCCAGCAGAGCAAGACAGGGATCACCCCTCCACTTT. The encoded protein is CASRARQGSPLHF.

This clone was seen only a few times. This sequence joins TRBV5-1 and TRBJ2-7, with 7 bases identical to TRBD1. The CDR3 loop spans 14 amino acids. CDR1 and CDR2 from the germline V gene are SGHRS and YFSETQ. After removal of 4 bases from V and 3 bases from J, the junction contained 7 bases not matched to a gene. The CDR3 region is CASSTQGQFYEQYF. CDR3 nucleotide sequence: TGCGCCAGCAGCACCCAGGGACAGTTCTACGAGCAGTACTTC.

The V and J genes are TRBV5-1 and TRBJ1-2; a possible D gene is TRBD1 (6 bases). The ends were cut back, 3 bases at V and 7 bases at J, with 19 bases in the middle. In germline, CDR1 is SGHRS, CDR2 YFSETQ. This CDR3 comprises 15 residues. CDR3 sequence reads: CASSYQTGLSGGYTF. The CDR3 DNA reads TGCGCCAGCAGCTACCAGACAGGCTTGTCGGGTGGCTACACCTTC.

The V gene is TRBV6-5, the J gene TRBJ2-7; 9 positions match TRBD1. Losses at the gene ends were 2 bases for V and 0 bases for J; bases not matched to a gene: 2. CDR1 and CDR2 (germline): MNHEY, SVGAGI. The CDR3 covers 15 residues. The CDR3 sequence is CASSYDRGSSYEQYF. DNA of the CDR3: TGTGCCAGCAGTTACGACAGGGGGAGCTCCTACGAGCAGTACTTC.

This chain connects TRBV19 to TRBJ2-1, with TRBD2 matching over 7 bases. Germline lookup yields CDR1 LNHDA and CDR2 SQIVND (reference sequence). CDR3 length: 18 amino acids. Trimming at V came to 4 bases and at J to 3 bases, leaving 15 bases not matched to a gene. The DNA of the CDR3 is TGTGCCAGTAGTACCCGACCCTCCAGCGGGGTCTACTACAATGAGCAGTTCTTC. Its translation is CASSTRPSSGVYYNEQFF.

The chain employs TRBV7-2 and TRBJ2-7, with 7 bases aligning to TRBD2. The CDR3 sequence is 15 residues long. Germline V lookup: CDR1 SGHTA, CDR2 FQGNSA. The V segment lost 1 base and the J segment 2 bases; nucleotides outside the gene matches: 5. CDR3 region: CASSLGAGTTYEQYF. The CDR3, as DNA: TGTGCCAGCAGCTTAGGAGCGGGAACCACCTACGAGCAGTACTTC.

The chain recombines TRBV4-2 with TRBJ2-7, with 10 bases aligning to TRBD2. With V trimmed by 0 bases and J by 1 base, 9 bases remained unmatched. Germline CDR1 LGHNA, CDR2 YNFKEQ. The length of the CDR3 is 18 residues. The CDR3 is CASSQDSSGGAGSYEQYF. The CDR3 nucleotides read TGTGCCAGCAGCCAAGATTCAAGCGGGGGGGCCGGGTCCTACGAGCAGTACTTC.

The V gene is TRBV11-3, the J gene TRBJ2-2, with D possibly being TRBD2 (5 bases). This CDR3 comprises 14 residues. Germline V gene lookup returns CDR1 SGHNT and CDR2 YENEEA. V shed 6 bases and J shed 7 bases, with 15 bases lying between them. CDR3 nucleotides: TGTGCCAGCAGTCCTAGTCCAGCGGACGGGGAGCTGTTTTTT. Its translation is CASSPSPADGELFF. Based on the CDR3 plus reference TRBV11-3 and TRBJ2-2, the full variable domain is EAGVVQSPRYKIIEKKQPVAFWCNPISGHNTLYWYLQNLGQGPELLIRYENEEAVDDSQLPKDRFSAERLKGVDSTLKIQPAELGDSAVYLCASSPSPADGELFFGEGSRLTVL.

The chain links TRBV5-4 to TRBJ2-5, with 12 nucleotides matching TRBD2. The CDR3 extends over 16 amino acids. J gave up 4 bases and V 3 bases, and 7 bases lay outside the gene matches. Germline lookup yields CDR1 SGHNT and CDR2 YYREEE (reference sequence). Written as DNA, the CDR3 is TGTGCCAGCAGCTCACCTAGCGGGGGGGAAGGAGAGACCCAGTACTTC. It is translated as CASSSPSGGEGETQYF.